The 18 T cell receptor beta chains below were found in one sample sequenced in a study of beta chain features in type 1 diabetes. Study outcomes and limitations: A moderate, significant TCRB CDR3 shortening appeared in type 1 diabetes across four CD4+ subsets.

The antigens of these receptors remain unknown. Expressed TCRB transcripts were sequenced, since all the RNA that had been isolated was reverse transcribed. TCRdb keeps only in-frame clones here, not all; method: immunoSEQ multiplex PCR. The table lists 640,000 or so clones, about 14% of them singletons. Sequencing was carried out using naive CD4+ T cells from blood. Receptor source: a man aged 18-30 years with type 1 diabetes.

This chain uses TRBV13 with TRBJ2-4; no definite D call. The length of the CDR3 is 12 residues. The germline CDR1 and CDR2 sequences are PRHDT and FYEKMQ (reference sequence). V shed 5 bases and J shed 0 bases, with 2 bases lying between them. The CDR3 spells CASSLAKNIQYF. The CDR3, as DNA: TGTGCCAGCAGCCTAGCCAAAAACATTCAGTACTTC.

The CDR3: CASSSTDHQETQYF. CDR3 DNA: TGTGCCAGCAGCTCTACGGACCATCAAGAGACCCAGTACTTC. The genes are TRBV11-1 and TRBJ2-5; no clear D gene. V dropped 4 bases and J dropped 2 bases, with 11 bases sitting between them. The CDR3 has 14 residues. CDR1 is SGHAT, CDR2 FQDESV, per germline (reference sequence). Looking up the rest from reference TRBV11-1 and TRBJ2-5 gives the full variable domain: EAEVAQSPRYKITEKSQAVAFWCDPISGHATLYWYRQILGQGPELLVQFQDESVVDDSQLPKDRFSAERLKGVDSTLKIQPAELGDSAMYLCASSSTDHQETQYFGPGTRLLVL.

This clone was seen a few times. The CDR3 DNA sequence: TGCGCCAGCAGCAAGGGACAGGGGCTAACGGATGAGCAGTTCTTC. Its translation is CASSKGQGLTDEQFF. The rearrangement uses TRBV5-1 and TRBJ2-1; 10 nucleotides match TRBD1. The J segment lost 8 bases and the V segment lost 4 bases, leaving 9 bases of the junction unmatched. The CDR3 length is 15 residues. CDR1 is SGHRS and CDR2 is YFSETQ in the germline V gene.

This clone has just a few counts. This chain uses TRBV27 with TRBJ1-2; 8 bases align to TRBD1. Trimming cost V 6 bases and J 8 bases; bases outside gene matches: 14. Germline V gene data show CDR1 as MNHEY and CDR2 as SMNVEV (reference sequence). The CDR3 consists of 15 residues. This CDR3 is CASSRSLGQAGGYTF. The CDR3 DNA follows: TGTGCCAGCAGCCGTAGCTTGGGACAGGCTGGGGGCTACACCTTC.

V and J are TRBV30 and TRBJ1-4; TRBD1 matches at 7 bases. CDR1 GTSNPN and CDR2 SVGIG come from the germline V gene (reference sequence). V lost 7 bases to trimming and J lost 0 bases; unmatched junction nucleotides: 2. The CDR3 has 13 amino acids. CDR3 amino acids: CASDRSTNEKLFF. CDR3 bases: TGTGCCTCGGACAGGTCAACTAATGAAAAACTGTTTTTT.

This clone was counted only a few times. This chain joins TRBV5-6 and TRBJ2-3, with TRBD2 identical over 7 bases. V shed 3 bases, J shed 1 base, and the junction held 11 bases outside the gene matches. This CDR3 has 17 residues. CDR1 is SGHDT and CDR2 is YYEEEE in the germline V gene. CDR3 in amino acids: CASSSLGAGAGTDTQYF. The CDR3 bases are TGTGCCAGCAGCTCCCTTGGGGCGGGAGCGGGCACAGATACGCAGTATTTT.

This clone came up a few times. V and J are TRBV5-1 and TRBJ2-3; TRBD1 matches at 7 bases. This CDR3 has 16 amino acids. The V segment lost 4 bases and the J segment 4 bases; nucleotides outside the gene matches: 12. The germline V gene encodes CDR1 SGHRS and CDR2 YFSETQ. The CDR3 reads CASSITTGPGADTQYF. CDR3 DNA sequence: TGCGCCAGCAGCATAACGACAGGGCCGGGTGCAGATACGCAGTATTTT. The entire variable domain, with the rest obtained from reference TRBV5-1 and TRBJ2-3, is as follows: KAGVTQTPRYLIKTRGQQVTLSCSPISGHRSVSWYQQTPGQGLQFLFEYFSETQRNKGNFPGRFSGRQFSNSRSEMNVSTLELGDSALYLCASSITTGPGADTQYFGPGTRLTVL.

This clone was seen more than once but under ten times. CDR3 protein: CASSLGRGQGAYGYTF. The CDR3 coding sequence is TGTGCCAGCAGCTTAGGCAGGGGACAGGGAGCCTATGGCTACACCTTC. J is TRBJ1-2 and V is TRBV7-2; 9 bases fit TRBD1. Germline trimming cut 1 base from V and 4 bases from J; bases unmatched to any gene: 7. This CDR3 is built from 16 residues. Germline CDR1 reads SGHTA; CDR2 reads FQGNSA. Using reference TRBV7-2 and TRBJ1-2 for the parts outside the CDR3, the full variable domain is GAGVSQSPSNKVTEKGKDVELRCDPISGHTALYWYRQSLGQGLEFLIYFQGNSAPDKSGLPSDRFSAERTGGSVSTLTIQRTQQEDSAVYLCASSLGRGQGAYGYTFGSGTRLTVV.

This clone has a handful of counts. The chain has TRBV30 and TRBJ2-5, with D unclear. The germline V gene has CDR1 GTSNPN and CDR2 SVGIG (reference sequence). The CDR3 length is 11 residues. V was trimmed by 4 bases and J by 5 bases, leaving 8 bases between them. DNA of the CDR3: TGTGCCTGGACTTATTCGGAGACCCAGTACTTC. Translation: CAWTYSETQYF.

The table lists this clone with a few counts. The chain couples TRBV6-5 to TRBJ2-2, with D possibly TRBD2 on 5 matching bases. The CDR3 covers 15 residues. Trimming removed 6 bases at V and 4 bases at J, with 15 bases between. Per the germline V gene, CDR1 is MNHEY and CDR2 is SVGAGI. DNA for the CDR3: TGTGCCAGCAGCTCCGACCGGGGTTCCACCGGGGAGCTGTTTTTT. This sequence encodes CASSSDRGSTGELFF.

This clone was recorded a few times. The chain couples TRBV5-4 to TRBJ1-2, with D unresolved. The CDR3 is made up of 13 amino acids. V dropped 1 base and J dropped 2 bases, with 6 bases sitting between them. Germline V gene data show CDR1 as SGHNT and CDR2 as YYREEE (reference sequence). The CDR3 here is CASSLTLNYGYTF. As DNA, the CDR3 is TGTGCCAGCAGCTTGACCTTAAACTATGGCTACACCTTC.

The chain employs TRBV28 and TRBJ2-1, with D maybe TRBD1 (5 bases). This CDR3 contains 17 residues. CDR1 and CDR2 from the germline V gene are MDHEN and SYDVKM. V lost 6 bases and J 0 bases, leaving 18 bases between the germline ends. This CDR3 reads CASRRPLQADSYNEQFF. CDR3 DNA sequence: TGTGCCAGCAGGAGACCTTTACAGGCAGACTCCTACAATGAGCAGTTCTTC.

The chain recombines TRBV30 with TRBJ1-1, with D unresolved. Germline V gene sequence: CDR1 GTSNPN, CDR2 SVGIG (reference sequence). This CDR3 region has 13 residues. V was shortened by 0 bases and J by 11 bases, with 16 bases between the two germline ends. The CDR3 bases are TGTGCCTGGAGTGTGTTGGCCGGGAGTCAGGCTTTCTTT. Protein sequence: CAWSVLAGSQAFF.

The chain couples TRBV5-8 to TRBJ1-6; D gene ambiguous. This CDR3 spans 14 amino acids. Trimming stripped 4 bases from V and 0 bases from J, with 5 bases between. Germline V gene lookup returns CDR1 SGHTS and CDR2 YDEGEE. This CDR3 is CASSLGSYNSPLHF. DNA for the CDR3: TGTGCCAGCAGCCTTGGCTCCTATAATTCACCCCTCCACTTT.

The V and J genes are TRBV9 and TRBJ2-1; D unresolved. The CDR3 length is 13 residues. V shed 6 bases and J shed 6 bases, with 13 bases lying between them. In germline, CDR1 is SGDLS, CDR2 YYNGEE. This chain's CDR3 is CASKVIGSNEQFF. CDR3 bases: TGTGCCAGCAAAGTCATAGGGTCCAATGAGCAGTTCTTC.

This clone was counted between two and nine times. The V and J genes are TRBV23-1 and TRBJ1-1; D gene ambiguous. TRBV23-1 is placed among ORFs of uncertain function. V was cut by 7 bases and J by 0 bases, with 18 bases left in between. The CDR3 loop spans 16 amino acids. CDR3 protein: CASTPSGEGMNTEAFF. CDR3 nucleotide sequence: TGCGCCAGCACCCCAAGTGGTGAGGGTATGAACACTGAAGCTTTCTTT.

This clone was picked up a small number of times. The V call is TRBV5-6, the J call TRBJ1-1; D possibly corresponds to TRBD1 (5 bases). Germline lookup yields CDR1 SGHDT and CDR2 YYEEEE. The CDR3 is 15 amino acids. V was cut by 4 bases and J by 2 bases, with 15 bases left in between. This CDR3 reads CASSTTGTANTEAFF. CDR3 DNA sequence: TGTGCCAGCAGCACAACCGGGACGGCTAACACTGAAGCTTTCTTT.

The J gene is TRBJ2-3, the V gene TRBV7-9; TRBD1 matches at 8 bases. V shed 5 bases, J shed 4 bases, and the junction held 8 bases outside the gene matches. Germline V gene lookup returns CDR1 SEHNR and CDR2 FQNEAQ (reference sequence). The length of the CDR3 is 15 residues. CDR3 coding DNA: TGTGCCAGCAGCCGCTCCGGGACAGGATCAGATACGCAGTATTTT. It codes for CASSRSGTGSDTQYF.